These 22 T cell receptor beta chains were all obtained from the same sample, sequenced in a study of blood T cell repertoires in COVID-19. The protocol was immunoSEQ multiplex PCR, while the TCRdb copy is restricted to in-frame clones and leaves out a portion. This sample carries 93,000 or so clones, about 89% of them seen once, and the ten largest clones take roughly 3.6%. Input material: peripheral blood. The source of these receptors is a woman aged 55-75 years with acute or convalescent COVID-19.

The V and J genes are TRBV19 and TRBJ2-5; possible D gene TRBD1, 6 bases. This CDR3 comprises 15 residues. Germline CDR1 LNHDA, CDR2 SQIVND (reference sequence). With 3 bases removed from V and 2 bases from J, the gap between germline ends came to 13 bases. The CDR3 protein is CASSMGGTMQETQYF. The DNA for the CDR3 is TGTGCCAGTAGTATGGGTGGGACAATGCAAGAGACCCAGTACTTC.

The chain carries TRBV6-1 and TRBJ2-7; D remains unclear. The CDR3 spans 13 residues. Trimming took off 1 base at V and 7 bases at J, with 11 bases between the two ends. Germline CDR1 is MNHNS and CDR2 is SASEGT. The CDR3 nucleotides are TGTGCCAGCAGTGAAGGTCCGAGCTGGGAGCAGTACTTC. This codes for CASSEGPSWEQYF.

CDR3 protein: CALSARADHYEQYF. CDR3 coding DNA: TGTGCCCTATCAGCGAGGGCAGATCATTACGAGCAGTACTTC. The chain uses TRBV6-5 and TRBJ2-7; perhaps TRBD2 as D (5 bases). The CDR3 has 14 amino acids. V shed 11 bases and J shed 4 bases, with 21 bases lying between them. Germline CDR1 reads MNHEY; CDR2 reads SVGAGI.

The chain carries TRBV19 and TRBJ1-5; D ambiguous. Trimming took off 9 bases at V and 2 bases at J, with 11 bases between the two ends. From germline, CDR1 is LNHDA and CDR2 SQIVND (reference sequence). The CDR3 consists of 13 residues. This CDR3 is CASRLTRNQPQHF. The CDR3 bases are TGTGCCAGCCGCCTAACCCGCAATCAGCCCCAGCATTTT.

V is TRBV6-5 and J is TRBJ1-2, with 10 bases identical to TRBD1. The CDR3 runs to 14 residues. Germline trimming cut 5 bases from V and 5 bases from J; bases unmatched to any gene: 5. Germline values: CDR1 MNHEY, CDR2 SVGAGI. CDR3 bases: TGTGCCAGCAGTCGGACAGGGGGAAGGTATGGCTACACCTTC. This sequence encodes CASSRTGGRYGYTF.

V and J are TRBV9 and TRBJ2-3, with D perhaps TRBD1 (6 bases). Germline-derived CDR1 and CDR2 are SGDLS and YYNGEE. This CDR3 has 14 amino acids. The germline V and J ends were trimmed by 0 bases and 1 base, with 6 bases remaining between them. For the CDR3, the DNA is TGTGCCAGCAGCGTAGGACAGGGCACAGATACGCAGTATTTT. Translated: CASSVGQGTDTQYF.

On this clone: Because the CDR3's place on the DNA is in doubt, the DNA is left out and the CDR3 is given as listed by TCRdb. The chain uses TRBV5-6 and TRBJ1-5; TRBD1, the table's D call, lacks a check against the DNA. A total of 17 residues make up the CDR3, ends included. Germline V gene lookup returns CDR1 SGHDT and CDR2 YYEEEE. CDR3 amino acids: CASSSSSDRGIDQPQHF.

The chain recombines TRBV4-1 with TRBJ2-3, with 14 bases fitting TRBD2. Per the germline V gene, CDR1 is MGHRA and CDR2 is YSYEKL. Losses at the gene ends were 4 bases for V and 2 bases for J; bases not matched to a gene: 8. This CDR3 region has 18 residues. The CDR3 DNA reads as TGCGCCAGCAGCCCTCGGACTAGCGGGAGGATTCTCACAGATACGCAGTATTTT. This sequence encodes CASSPRTSGRILTDTQYF.

This chain uses TRBV15 with TRBJ2-2; perhaps TRBD2 as D (6 bases). CDR3 length: 15 amino acids. Germline V CDR1 and CDR2: LNHNV, YYDKDF (reference sequence). V lost 5 bases to trimming and J lost 3 bases, with 13 bases between them. CDR3 sequence (DNA): TGTGCCACCAGCTTCCGTAGCGGATACACCGGGGAGCTGTTTTTT. Amino acid sequence: CATSFRSGYTGELFF.

The chain combines TRBV18 with TRBJ1-1, with no clear D. CDR1 KGHSH and CDR2 LQKENI come from the germline V gene. There are 12 residues in the CDR3. V shed 2 bases and J shed 6 bases, with 7 bases lying between them. CDR3 in amino acids: CASSPRESEAFF. The CDR3 coding sequence is TGTGCCAGCTCACCAAGGGAGTCTGAAGCTTTCTTT.

This clone has just a few counts. This chain joins TRBV27 and TRBJ2-1; 12 nucleotides match TRBD2. The germline CDR1 and CDR2 sequences are MNHEY and SMNVEV (reference sequence). The CDR3 covers 16 residues. V lost 3 bases and J lost 3; bases outside the gene matches: 3. The CDR3 spells CASSLRTSGIYNEQFF. The CDR3 DNA is TGTGCCAGCAGTTTGCGGACTAGCGGGATCTACAATGAGCAGTTCTTC.

In DNA, the CDR3 is TGTGCCAGTAGTATAGCGGACAGTCTGACTGAAGCTTTCTTT. This translates into CASSIADSLTEAFF. The chain recombines TRBV19 with TRBJ1-1; D perhaps matches TRBD1 (6 bases). Germline assignment: CDR1 LNHDA and CDR2 SQIVND (reference sequence). CDR3 length: 14 amino acids. V lost 1 base to trimming and J lost 5 bases, with 11 bases between them.

J is TRBJ2-1 and V is TRBV24-1; 8 bases are shared with TRBD2. Trimming took 4 bases from V and 3 from J; bases not matched to a gene: 1. CDR1 and CDR2 from the germline V gene are KGHDR and SFDVKD. The CDR3 has 14 residues. CDR3 loop: CATSEAGVYNEQFF. CDR3 sequence (DNA): TGTGCCACCAGTGAAGCGGGAGTCTACAATGAGCAGTTCTTC.

The V and J genes are TRBV13 and TRBJ2-2; TRBD1 aligns across 8 bases. This CDR3 has 15 residues. Germline trimming cut 5 bases from V and 7 bases from J; bases unmatched to any gene: 9. CDR1 is PRHDT, CDR2 FYEKMQ, per germline (reference sequence). CDR3 residues: CASSPGQGEDGELFF. In DNA form, the CDR3 reads TGTGCCAGCAGCCCTGGACAGGGCGAGGACGGGGAGCTGTTTTTT.

This chain links TRBV10-1 with TRBJ1-1; 8 bases fit TRBD1. With 6 bases clipped from V and 5 bases from J, the junction kept 8 bases outside the gene matches. There are 14 residues in the CDR3. CDR1 and CDR2 (germline): WNHNN, SYGVQD (reference sequence). DNA for the CDR3: TGCGCCAGCAGCTACGACAGGGGAAGTACTGAAGCTTTCTTT. Encoded protein: CASSYDRGSTEAFF.

The chain carries TRBV5-5 and TRBJ1-4; D ambiguous. V lost 2 bases and J lost 5, with 10 bases in between. Germline CDR1 reads SGHKS; CDR2 reads YYEKEE (reference sequence). The CDR3 is made up of 14 amino acids. The CDR3 DNA sequence: TGTGCCAGCAGCTTTGGCGGCTCGAATGAAAAACTGTTTTTT. Translating it yields CASSFGGSNEKLFF.

The chain employs TRBV29-1 and TRBJ2-1, with TRBD2 matching over 12 bases. Trimming cost V 4 bases and J 0 bases; bases outside gene matches: 4. The length of the CDR3 is 16 residues. CDR1 and CDR2 (germline): SQVTM, ANQGSEA. Here the CDR3 DNA reads TGCAGCGTTGCCGGACTAGCGGGAAGCTCCTACAATGAGCAGTTCTTC. Protein sequence: CSVAGLAGSSYNEQFF.

The chain uses TRBV19 and TRBJ2-1, with 13 bases aligning to TRBD2. The CDR3 sequence is 17 residues long. J lost 2 bases, V lost 3 bases, and 4 bases had no gene match. Germline CDR1 LNHDA, CDR2 SQIVND (reference sequence). DNA for the CDR3: TGTGCCAGTAGTATGCGGGGGACTAGCGGGACCTACAATGAGCAGTTCTTC. Translation gives CASSMRGTSGTYNEQFF.

This clone was observed once. CDR3 DNA sequence: TGCGCCAGCAGCGCAGGGGGCACGGATAGCAATCAGCCCCAGCATTTT. Encoded protein: CASSAGGTDSNQPQHF. This chain uses TRBV5-1 with TRBJ1-5; TRBD1 matches 8 bases. Trimming removed 4 bases from V and 0 bases from J; junction bases left unmatched: 6. Germline V gene sequence: CDR1 SGHRS, CDR2 YFSETQ. The CDR3 runs 16 residues.

The sample holds a few counts of this clone. This chain connects TRBV6-6 to TRBJ1-1; tentatively, D is TRBD1 (6 bases). Germline lookup yields CDR1 MNHNY and CDR2 SVGAGI (reference sequence). V lost 6 bases, J lost 7 bases, and 9 bases lay in between. The CDR3 length is 11 residues. The CDR3 reads CASRETGEAFF. Here the CDR3 DNA reads TGTGCCAGCAGGGAGACAGGTGAAGCTTTCTTT.

This clone was detected only once. The J gene is TRBJ2-7, the V gene TRBV9, with 9 bases that match TRBD2. Germline V lookup: CDR1 SGDLS, CDR2 YYNGEE. The CDR3 extends over 14 amino acids. Trimming took 2 bases from V and 6 from J; bases not matched to a gene: 6. DNA of the CDR3: TGTGCCAGCAGCGTTACTAGCGGGCGCGGCGAGCAGTACTTC. As protein: CASSVTSGRGEQYF.

This rearrangement joins TRBV7-6 to TRBJ2-1; 8 nucleotides align to TRBD2. This CDR3 contains 15 residues. Unmatched junction bases numbered 9, after V lost 4 bases and J lost 7 bases. Per the germline V gene, CDR1 is SGHVS and CDR2 is FNYEAQ. The CDR3 DNA is TGTGCCAGCAGCTCCGGGAGGGCCCTCGGTAATGAGCAGTTCTTC. It codes for CASSSGRALGNEQFF.